The 11 T cell receptor beta chains below come from one sample, sequenced in a study of shared clonotypes between healthy human individuals. Sequencing was performed with immunoSEQ multiplex PCR; in TCRdb, only in-frame clones are kept and a portion is missing. The data show roughly 2.2 million clones, 93% seen once. The specimen was naive CD4+ T cells from PBMCs. The subset here: CD45RA+ positively selected. The receptors derive from a man aged 18 to 29 in good health. Some clones in this sample may be carry-over from other donors' samples.

The chain uses TRBV19 and TRBJ2-1; 8 bases map to TRBD1. The CDR3 covers 14 residues. CDR1 is LNHDA and CDR2 is SQIVND in the germline V gene (reference sequence). With 7 bases clipped from V and 1 base from J, the junction kept 3 bases outside the gene matches. CDR3 in amino acids: CASMNRGSYNEQFF. In DNA form, the CDR3 reads TGTGCCAGTATGAACAGGGGGTCCTACAATGAGCAGTTCTTC.

This chain uses TRBV7-2 with TRBJ2-1; D call uncertain. V shed 5 bases and J shed 0 bases, with 17 bases lying between them. CDR1 and CDR2 (germline): SGHTA, FQGNSA. The CDR3 is 17 amino acids. For the CDR3, the DNA is TGTGCCAGCAGCCCCTATTCGGGCGGCCTCTCCTACAATGAGCAGTTCTTC. Its protein is CASSPYSGGLSYNEQFF.

The chain employs TRBV5-1 and TRBJ2-2; D is unclear. CDR1 and CDR2 (germline): SGHRS, YFSETQ. Trimming took 0 bases from V and 7 from J, leaving 10 bases between them. CDR3 size: 14 residues. In DNA form, the CDR3 reads TGCGCCAGCAGCTTGGTTGTGACCCTCGGGGAGCTGTTTTTT. It is translated as CASSLVVTLGELFF. Combining the CDR3 with reference TRBV5-1 and TRBJ2-2 gives the whole variable domain KAGVTQTPRYLIKTRGQQVTLSCSPISGHRSVSWYQQTPGQGLQFLFEYFSETQRNKGNFPGRFSGRQFSNSRSEMNVSTLELGDSALYLCASSLVVTLGELFFGEGSRLTVL.

The V gene is TRBV9, the J gene TRBJ2-5, with a possible D match to TRBD1 (5 bases). The CDR3 runs to 15 residues. The V end lost 0 bases, the J end lost 1 base, and 10 bases lay between the germline ends. CDR1 is SGDLS and CDR2 is YYNGEE in the germline V gene. As DNA, the CDR3 is TGTGCCAGCAGCGTAGGAAGGGGAACCCAAGAGACCCAGTACTTC. It codes for CASSVGRGTQETQYF. Supplemented by reference TRBV9 and TRBJ2-5, the full variable domain reads DSGVTQTPKHLITATGQRVTLRCSPRSGDLSVYWYQQSLDQGLQFLIQYYNGEERAKGNILERFSAQQFPDLHSELNLSSLELGDSALYFCASSVGRGTQETQYFGPGTRLLVL.

The rearrangement links TRBV5-5 to TRBJ2-4; D remains ambiguous. V was clipped by 4 bases and J by 0 bases, with 8 bases between them. Germline CDR1 and CDR2: SGHKS and YYEKEE (reference sequence). The CDR3 is 14 amino acids. CDR3 DNA sequence: TGTGCCAGCAGCCCCCGATTAGCCAAAAACATTCAGTACTTC. It specifies CASSPRLAKNIQYF. The whole variable domain, filled in from reference TRBV5-5 and TRBJ2-4, reads DAGVTQSPTHLIKTRGQQVTLRCSPISGHKSVSWYQQVLGQGPQFIFQYYEKEERGRGNFPDRFSARQFPNYSSELNVNALLLGDSALYLCASSPRLAKNIQYFGAGTRLSVL.

This clone was seen more than once but under ten times. The chain recombines TRBV4-2 with TRBJ2-2; perhaps TRBD2 as D (5 bases). The CDR3 is 16 residues long. V lost 1 base, J lost 7 bases, and 16 bases lay in between. Germline CDR1 is LGHNA and CDR2 is YNFKEQ. The CDR3 is CASSQAATGIHGELFF. Here the CDR3 DNA reads TGTGCCAGCAGCCAAGCTGCGACGGGGATCCACGGGGAGCTGTTTTTT.

To note about this clone: One end of the junction fails to match germline, which may point to a read error. Other DNA sequences within the sample encode an identical CDR3. The chain joins TRBV30 to TRBJ1-2; 9 bases match TRBD1. The CDR3 is 13 amino acids. Germline CDR1 and CDR2: GTSNPN and SVGIG (reference sequence). CDR3 loop: CAWRAQGAYGYTF. The CDR3 nucleotides read TGTGCCTGGAGGGCACAGGGGGCCTATGGCTATACCTTC.

The chain recombines TRBV18 with TRBJ1-3; no clear D gene. CDR1 KGHSH and CDR2 LQKENI come from the germline V gene. V dropped 1 base and J dropped 0 bases, with 10 bases sitting between them. The CDR3 contains 16 residues. The CDR3 sequence: CASSPRILHSGNTIYF. The CDR3 DNA is TGTGCCAGCTCACCACGAATTCTTCACTCTGGAAACACCATATATTTT.

This clone was counted a single time. The genes are TRBV9 and TRBJ2-3; 7 positions match TRBD1. This CDR3 spans 14 amino acids. Germline V lookup: CDR1 SGDLS, CDR2 YYNGEE. With 3 bases clipped from V and 5 bases from J, the junction kept 6 bases outside the gene matches. The CDR3 nucleotides are TGTGCCAGCAGCGCGACAGGGCCCAAAGATACGCAGTATTTT. This translates into CASSATGPKDTQYF.

J is TRBJ2-7 and V is TRBV15; possible D gene TRBD1, 6 bases. Per the germline V gene, CDR1 is LNHNV and CDR2 is YYDKDF (reference sequence). V gave up 5 bases and J gave up 1 base, with 12 bases separating them. The length of the CDR3 is 14 residues. CDR3 in DNA: TGTGCCACCAGCGGGCTCAGGGGTTCCTACGAGCAGTACTTC. Amino acid sequence: CATSGLRGSYEQYF.

The chain employs TRBV7-8 and TRBJ2-3; 8 nucleotides line up with TRBD2. The V and J ends lost 5 bases and 9 bases, in that order; junction bases with no gene match: 19. The CDR3 has 17 residues. Germline V gene data show CDR1 as SGHVS and CDR2 as FQNEAQ. This CDR3 reads CASSPGTRLGTTSTQYF. The CDR3 DNA reads TGTGCCAGCAGCCCCGGGACTAGGCTCGGGACCACATCCACGCAGTATTTT. Based on the CDR3 plus reference TRBV7-8 and TRBJ2-3, the full variable domain is GAGVSQSPRYKVAKRGQDVALRCDPISGHVSLFWYQQALGQGPEFLTYFQNEAQLDKSGLPSDRFFAERPEGSVSTLKIQRTQQEDSAVYLCASSPGTRLGTTSTQYFGPGTRLTVL.